A single sample gave rise to the 10 T cell receptor beta chains below, sequenced in a study of regulatory T cells in long-lasting Graves disease (dated by TCRdb to about 2021). Library preparation employed multiplex PCR. The run used an Illumina HiSeq 4000. iRepertoire HTBI primers and Arm-PCR amplification of CDR3 regions were used to construct TCR beta libraries. Starting from the raw public reads, TCRdb applied fastp trimming at Q25, assembled clones with MiXCR and retained in-frame beta chains. Each record represents a unique CDR3 protein, reported with the most common genes and DNA among its rows. In all, the sample holds about 620,000 distinct CDR3 sequences, and around 15% of those were seen once. The ten largest clones represent 15% to 20% of the sample. In light of the paper, this sample's time point label describes: newly diagnosed GD, antithyroid drugs for less than 3 months. RNA was extracted from PBMCs in TRIzol for both TCR sequencing and RNA sequencing.

The data were also submitted as part of a second study, on T cells in Graves' hyperthyroidism and ophthalmopathy.

Sequenced here: peripheral blood mononuclear cells (PBMCs), sampled at new diagnosis, from a patient treated with antithyroid drugs. The receptor set was obtained from a woman under 40 with Graves disease. Donor details come from another sample of the same person, matched by shared clones.

This clonotype came up many times. The J gene is TRBJ2-5, the V gene TRBV29-1; D unresolved. Germline CDR1 and CDR2: SQVTM and ANQGSEA. Trimming removed 2 bases from V and 5 bases from J, with 15 bases in between. This CDR3 contains 14 residues. The CDR3 nucleotides read TGCAGCGTTGAATTTAGGGAAAGGCGGGAGACCCAGTACTTC. It encodes CSVEFRERRETQYF.

This clonotype has a handful of counts. V gene TRBV20-1 combines with J gene TRBJ2-7; 7 nucleotides match TRBD2. The CDR3 runs to 13 residues. Germline loops: CDR1 DFQATT, CDR2 SNEGSKA (reference sequence). Trimming at V came to 7 bases and at J to 0 bases, leaving 6 bases not matched to a gene. CDR3 coding DNA: TGCAGTGGGAGGCGGGGGAACTCCTACGAGCAGTACTTC. Protein: CSGRRGNSYEQYF.

Worth noting for this clonotype: A much larger clonotype is one base distant, so this may be a read error. The J gene is TRBJ2-7, the V gene TRBV12-3 or TRBV12-4, with 9 bases aligning to TRBD2. The CDR3 extends over 16 amino acids. The CDR3 protein is CASSFRSGGSSHEQYF. The CDR3 DNA follows: TGTGCCAGCAGTTTCCGGAGCGGGGGGAGCTCCCACGAGCAGTACTTC.

V gene TRBV12-3 or TRBV12-4 combines with J gene TRBJ2-7, with TRBD2 matching over 12 bases. The J segment lost 9 bases and the V segment lost 6 bases, leaving 9 bases of the junction unmatched. CDR3 length: 14 amino acids. CDR3 nucleotide sequence: TGTGCCAGCAGAAAACTAGCGGGAGGAGACGGGCAGTACTTC. Protein sequence: CASRKLAGGDGQYF.

This clonotype came up many times. The CDR3 DNA reads TGTGCCAGCAGCTTCACGACAGGGCCCACGGATACGCAGTATTTT. It yields the protein CASSFTTGPTDTQYF. The chain uses TRBV11-2 and TRBJ2-3; TRBD1 matches at 7 bases. This CDR3 comprises 15 residues. V was pared by 3 bases and J by 6 bases, with 9 bases of the junction left unmatched. Germline V gene lookup returns CDR1 SGHAT and CDR2 FQNNGV.

The rearrangement joins TRBV11-2 to TRBJ2-4, with TRBD1 identical over 8 bases. Germline V gene data show CDR1 as SGHAT and CDR2 as FQNNGV. The trim removed 5 bases at V and 8 bases at J, leaving 14 bases unmatched. This CDR3 has 16 residues. The CDR3 spells CASSSWTGLEKDIQYF. In DNA, the CDR3 is TGTGCCAGCAGCAGCTGGACAGGGTTGGAGAAGGACATTCAGTACTTC. The full variable domain, rest sourced from reference TRBV11-2 and TRBJ2-4, is EAGVAQSPRYKIIEKRQSVAFWCNPISGHATLYWYQQILGQGPKLLIQFQNNGVVDDSQLPKDRFSAERLKGVDSTLKIQPAKLEDSAVYLCASSSWTGLEKDIQYFGAGTRLSVL.

This clonotype has only a few counts. The V call is TRBV9, the J call TRBJ2-1, with TRBD1 identical over 8 bases. The CDR3 totals 22 residues. CDR1 SGDLS and CDR2 YYNGEE come from the germline V gene. V lost 1 base to trimming and J lost 5 bases; unmatched junction nucleotides: 26. The CDR3 reads CASSVSTQRQGRVRMPDNEQFF. CDR3 coding DNA: TGTGCCAGCAGCGTAAGCACACAAAGACAGGGGAGAGTTAGGATGCCCGACAATGAGCAGTTCTTC.

The V and J genes are TRBV6-9 and TRBJ1-3; D ambiguous. V gave up 4 bases and J gave up 1 base, with 11 bases separating them. CDR1 and CDR2 (germline): MNHGY, SVAAGI. This CDR3 region has 15 residues. CDR3 region: CASSSMGLSGNTIYF. The CDR3 DNA sequence: TGTGCCAGCAGTTCTATGGGCCTATCTGGAAACACCATATATTTT.

This clonotype appeared many times. The CDR3 nucleotides are TGTGCCAGCAGCACCTGGGACAGAAGATACGAGCAGTACTTC. As protein: CASSTWDRRYEQYF. The chain combines TRBV6-1 with TRBJ2-7; 7 nucleotides agree with TRBD1. CDR1 is MNHNS, CDR2 SASEGT, per germline. There are 14 residues in the CDR3. After removal of 6 bases from V and 4 bases from J, the junction contained 9 bases not matched to a gene.

A remark on this clonotype: Relative to the germline gene, one junction end is altered; a read error may explain this. The chain links TRBV5-6 to TRBJ2-5; D is perhaps TRBD1 or TRBD2 (5 bases each). CDR1 and CDR2 from the germline V gene are SGHDT and YYEEEE. This CDR3 region has 13 residues. CDR3 DNA: TGTGCCAGCAGCGCGACAATAGGGGAGACCCAGCACTTC. Encoded protein: CASSATIGETQHF.